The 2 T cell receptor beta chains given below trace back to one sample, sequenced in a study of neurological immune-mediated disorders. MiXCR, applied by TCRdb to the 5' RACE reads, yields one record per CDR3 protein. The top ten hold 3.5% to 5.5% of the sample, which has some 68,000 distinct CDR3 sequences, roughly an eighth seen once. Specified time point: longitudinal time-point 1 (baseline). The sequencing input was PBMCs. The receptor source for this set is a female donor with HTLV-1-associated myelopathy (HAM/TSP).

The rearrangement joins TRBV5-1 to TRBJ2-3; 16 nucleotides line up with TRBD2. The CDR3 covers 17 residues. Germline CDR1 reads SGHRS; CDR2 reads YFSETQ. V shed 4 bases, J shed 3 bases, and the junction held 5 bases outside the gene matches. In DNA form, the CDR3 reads TGCGCCAGCAGCAGAGGGACTAGCGGGGGGGCAACAGATACGCAGTATTTT. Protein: CASSRGTSGGATDTQYF.

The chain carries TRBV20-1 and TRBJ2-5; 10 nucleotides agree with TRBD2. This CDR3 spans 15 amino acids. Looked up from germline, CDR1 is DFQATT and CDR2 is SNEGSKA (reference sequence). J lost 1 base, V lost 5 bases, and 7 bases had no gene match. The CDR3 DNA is TGCAGTGCTTGTACTAGCGGGGAACCCCAAGAGACCCAGTACTTC. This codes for CSACTSGEPQETQYF.